This T cell receptor (beta chain) was obtained from a study of blood T cells in healthy people across ages. It was with a sample-barcoded 5' primer and a J-beta primer mix that a second PCR of roughly 6 to 11 cycles was run. Each of the cDNA molecules was tagged by a template-switch adaptor with 12 random nucleotides. Each sample yielded at least 3 million CDR3-containing paired-end reads. TCRdb fed the 5' RACE reads into MiXCR, producing one record per CDR3 protein. The sample has about 1,800,000 distinct CDR3 sequences, about 30% seen once. The germline V gene encodes CDR1 ENHRY and CDR2 SYGVKD. The CDR3 has 14 amino acids. Germline trimming cut 6 bases from V and 5 bases from J; bases unmatched to any gene: 2. Drawing of peripheral blood yielded roughly 10 milliliters from each donor.

This TCR came from a woman aged 25 to 39 in good health. Specimen: blood. This chain uses TRBV10-3 with TRBJ2-3, with 13 positions matching TRBD2. The DNA of the CDR3 is TGTGCCATCAGGGGACTAGCGGGGAGAGATACGCAGTATTTT. This gives the protein CAIRGLAGRDTQYF.